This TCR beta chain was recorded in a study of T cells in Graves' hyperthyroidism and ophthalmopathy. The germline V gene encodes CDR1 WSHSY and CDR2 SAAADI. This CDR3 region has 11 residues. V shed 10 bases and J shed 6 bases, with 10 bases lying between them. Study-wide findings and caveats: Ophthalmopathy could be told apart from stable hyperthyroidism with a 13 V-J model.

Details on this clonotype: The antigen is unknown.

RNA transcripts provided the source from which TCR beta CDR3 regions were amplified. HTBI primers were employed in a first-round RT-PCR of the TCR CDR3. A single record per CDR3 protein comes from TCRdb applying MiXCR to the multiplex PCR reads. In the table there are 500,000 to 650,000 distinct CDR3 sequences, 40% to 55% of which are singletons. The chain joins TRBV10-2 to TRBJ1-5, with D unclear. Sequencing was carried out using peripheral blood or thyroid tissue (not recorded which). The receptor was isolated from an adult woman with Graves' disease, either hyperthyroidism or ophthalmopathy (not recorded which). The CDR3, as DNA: TGCGCCACCGGGGAGGGTCAGCCCCAGCATTTT. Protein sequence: CATGEGQPQHF.